Below, 22 T cell receptor beta chains from the same sample are listed, as sequenced in a study of cytomegalovirus exposure and HLA in healthy donors. The PCR was carried out with 60 Vbeta primers and 13 Jbeta primers. Clones were read by immunoSEQ multiplex PCR, and TCRdb kept only the in-frame ones, dropping some. The sample contains fewer than 200,000 clones, 75% to 80% of which appear only once. Sequencing used PBMCs. The receptors come from a woman aged 40 to 50 in good health and CMV-seropositive.

This clone was counted once. The chain is built from TRBV7-2 and TRBJ2-7, with D possibly matching TRBD2 (6 bases). The length of the CDR3 is 16 residues. V gave up 2 bases and J gave up 3 bases, with 17 bases separating them. Germline V gene sequence: CDR1 SGHTA, CDR2 FQGNSA. The CDR3 sequence: CASSLRGGRGDYEQYF. CDR3 DNA sequence: TGTGCCAGCAGCTTAAGGGGCGGGCGGGGTGACTACGAGCAGTACTTC.

V usage is TRBV18 and J usage is TRBJ2-7; 10 nucleotides match TRBD2. The CDR3 loop spans 15 amino acids. Trimming cost V 4 bases and J 7 bases; bases outside gene matches: 10. Germline loops: CDR1 KGHSH, CDR2 LQKENI. CDR3 in DNA: TGTGCCAGCTCACATGGAGCGGGAGGGTCCGGGGAGCAGTACTTC. Translating gives CASSHGAGGSGEQYF.

The chain joins TRBV7-7 to TRBJ2-5, with D maybe TRBD1 (5 bases). The CDR3 has 13 residues. The germline V gene encodes CDR1 SSHAT and CDR2 FNYEAQ (reference sequence). V lost 8 bases, J lost 4 bases, and 14 bases lay in between. Written as DNA, the CDR3 is TGTGCCAGCGGATCCAGGGTCCGAGAGACCCAGTACTTC. Translation: CASGSRVRETQYF.

The rearrangement uses TRBV28 and TRBJ2-7; D might be TRBD2 (5 bases). The CDR3 runs to 15 residues. Trimming cost V 6 bases and J 0 bases, with 15 bases left between them. CDR1 and CDR2 from the germline V gene are MDHEN and SYDVKM. DNA for the CDR3: TGTGCCAGCAGACTAGACTGGGGTAGCTCCTACGAGCAGTACTTC. Amino acid sequence: CASRLDWGSSYEQYF.

The CDR3 bases are TGTGCCAGTAGCCCTTCGGGTCGGGGGGAAGGCTACACCTTC. Protein: CASSPSGRGEGYTF. This chain connects TRBV19 to TRBJ1-2; TRBD1 might be the D (5 bases). This CDR3 region has 14 residues. Trimming took 6 bases from V and 8 from J, leaving 19 bases between them. From germline, CDR1 is LNHDA and CDR2 SQIVND (reference sequence).

Here the CDR3 reads CASSQWRTSGSSNTGELFF. DNA of the CDR3: TGCGCCAGCAGTCAATGGCGGACTAGCGGGAGTTCGAACACCGGGGAGCTGTTTTTT. This sequence joins TRBV23-1 and TRBJ2-2, with 13 nucleotides matching TRBD2. TRBV23-1 is treated as an ORF (open reading frame) with a function not yet certain. V lost 1 base, J lost 0 bases, and 5 bases stayed unmatched. This CDR3 is built from 19 residues.

There are a few counts of this clone. The rearrangement links TRBV13 to TRBJ2-5; a weak D match, TRBD1 (5 bases). Trimming removed 5 bases from V and 5 bases from J, with 15 bases in between. This CDR3 is built from 14 residues. The germline gives CDR1 PRHDT, CDR2 FYEKMQ (reference sequence). CDR3 protein: CASSRTSRGETQYF. CDR3 nucleotides: TGTGCCAGCAGCCGTACATCTAGGGGCGAGACCCAGTACTTC.

CDR3 protein: CASSYSLTGGYGYTF. In DNA, the CDR3 is TGTGCCAGCAGTTACTCCCTGACAGGGGGCTATGGCTACACCTTC. The V and J genes are TRBV6-5 and TRBJ1-2, with TRBD1 matching over 9 bases. There are 15 residues in the CDR3. The germline gives CDR1 MNHEY, CDR2 SVGAGI. With 0 bases clipped from V and 4 bases from J, the junction kept 3 bases outside the gene matches.

This clone was observed a few times. V gene TRBV6-6 combines with J gene TRBJ1-5; the D is unclear. The CDR3 length is 14 residues. V lost 6 bases and J 0 bases, leaving 9 bases between the germline ends. CDR1 and CDR2 (germline): MNHNY, SVGAGI (reference sequence). As DNA, the CDR3 is TGTGCCAGCAGCTTAGAGGTTAGCAATCAGCCCCAGCATTTT. Its translation is CASSLEVSNQPQHF.

The V gene is TRBV5-6, the J gene TRBJ2-7, with D possibly being TRBD2 (6 bases). Germline lookup yields CDR1 SGHDT and CDR2 YYEEEE. The CDR3 has 15 amino acids. The V end lost 3 bases, the J end lost 0 bases, and 13 bases lay between the germline ends. The CDR3 sequence is CASSSPGLDSYEQYF. CDR3 bases: TGTGCCAGCAGCTCACCGGGACTCGACTCCTACGAGCAGTACTTC.

V usage is TRBV19 and J usage is TRBJ2-4; TRBD1 aligns across 7 bases. There are 16 residues in the CDR3. V trimming: 4 bases; J trimming: 0 bases; junction bases outside the gene matches: 6. The V gene's germline CDR1 is LNHDA and CDR2 SQIVND (reference sequence). The CDR3 DNA sequence: TGTGCCAGTAGTAACATGACAGGGTCAGCCAAAAACATTCAGTACTTC. The encoded protein is CASSNMTGSAKNIQYF.

The V and J genes are TRBV19 and TRBJ2-3; 9 bases align to TRBD2. The CDR3 has 17 residues. CDR1 is LNHDA and CDR2 is SQIVND in the germline V gene (reference sequence). Trimming removed 6 bases from V and 1 base from J; junction bases left unmatched: 11. The CDR3 loop reads CASSYTLAGAGTDTQYF. DNA of the CDR3: TGTGCCAGTAGCTATACTTTAGCGGGGGCCGGCACAGATACGCAGTATTTT.

This chain joins TRBV28 and TRBJ2-1; 8 bases align to TRBD2. This CDR3 is built from 15 residues. Germline V gene sequence: CDR1 MDHEN, CDR2 SYDVKM. V gave up 4 bases and J gave up 5 bases; unmatched junction bases: 7. The CDR3 loop is CASSSVSGADNEQFF. For the CDR3, the DNA is TGTGCCAGCAGTTCAGTTAGCGGGGCGGACAATGAGCAGTTCTTC. The variable domain in full, completed from reference TRBV28 and TRBJ2-1, reads DVKVTQSSRYLVKRTGEKVFLECVQDMDHENMFWYRQDPGLGLRLIYFSYDVKMKEKGDIPEGYSVSREKKERFSLILESASTNQTSMYLCASSSVSGADNEQFFGPGTRLTVL.

This clone was found a few times. This chain connects TRBV6-6 to TRBJ1-3; 7 bases fit TRBD1. With 5 bases clipped from V and 2 bases from J, the junction kept 3 bases outside the gene matches. The CDR3 is 14 residues long. Germline CDR1 reads MNHNY; CDR2 reads SVGAGI (reference sequence). This chain's CDR3 is CASSPGTAGNTIYF. Written as DNA, the CDR3 is TGTGCCAGCAGTCCCGGGACAGCTGGAAACACCATATATTTT.

This clone appeared once. The gene calls are TRBV19 and TRBJ2-3; TRBD2 is a possible D gene (6 bases). From germline, CDR1 is LNHDA and CDR2 SQIVND (reference sequence). V was clipped by 4 bases and J by 5 bases, with 19 bases between them. The CDR3 has 16 residues. This chain's CDR3 is CASSNGREVYRDTQYF. The CDR3 DNA is TGTGCCAGTAGTAACGGCAGGGAGGTTTATAGAGATACGCAGTATTTT.

In DNA, the CDR3 is TGTGCCAGCAGTGAAGGGCAGGCCAGGCCTTTTGAAAAACTGTTTTTT. Translated: CASSEGQARPFEKLFF. This chain uses TRBV25-1 with TRBJ1-4; D remains ambiguous. The CDR3 spans 16 residues. V was pared by 2 bases and J by 7 bases, with 17 bases between. Germline assignment: CDR1 MGHDK and CDR2 SYGVNS.

The chain carries TRBV4-1 and TRBJ1-2; 8 bases agree with TRBD1. Looked up from germline, CDR1 is MGHRA and CDR2 is YSYEKL. J was trimmed by 8 bases and V by 4 bases; bases with no gene match: 12. This CDR3 contains 15 residues. The CDR3 DNA is TGCGCCAGCAGCCTTGGACAGGGTACCCCTATAGGCTACACCTTC. This sequence encodes CASSLGQGTPIGYTF.

The chain has TRBV2 and TRBJ1-6; the match to TRBD1 covers 11 bases. The CDR3 is made up of 15 amino acids. Germline CDR1 and CDR2: SNHLY and FYNNEI. The ends lost 6 bases at V and 10 bases at J; junction bases unmatched: 8. CDR3 amino acids: CASSVQGQGESPLHF. The CDR3 DNA sequence: TGTGCCAGCAGCGTACAGGGACAGGGGGAATCACCCCTCCACTTT.

This clone was observed at least ten times. The chain has TRBV21-1 and TRBJ1-5; the D call of TRBD1 is as the table states it, not checked on the DNA. TRBV21-1 is recorded as a pseudogene. This CDR3 is 18 amino acids long. Here the CDR3 reads CASSKGDRGRPLGQPQHF. The CDR3 DNA reads TGTGCCAGCAGCAAAGGGGACAGGGGGAGGCCTCTTGGTCAGCCCCAGCATTTT.

CDR3 DNA sequence: TGTGCCAGCAGTTTCCCCGGGGGAGTCCCGTGGGATACGCAGTATTTT. Its translation is CASSFPGGVPWDTQYF. The V and J genes are TRBV28 and TRBJ2-3, with a weak D call TRBD2 (6 bases). Germline assignment: CDR1 MDHEN and CDR2 SYDVKM. The CDR3 sequence is 16 residues long. Trimming removed 3 bases at V and 6 bases at J, with 19 bases between.

This sequence joins TRBV12-1 and TRBJ2-3; the table's TRBD2 call for D was not verified on the DNA. TRBV12-1 is a pseudogene locus. This CDR3 is built from 16 residues. CDR3 bases: TGTGCCAGCAGCTTTGAGGCTAGCGGGGGCACAGATACGCAGTATTTT. This encodes CASSFEASGGTDTQYF.

This clone appeared a few times. The gene calls are TRBV29-1 and TRBJ1-1; TRBD1 aligns across 9 bases. The CDR3 contains 16 residues. The V and J ends lost 0 bases and 2 bases, in that order; junction bases with no gene match: 7. Per germline, CDR1 SQVTM and CDR2 ANQGSEA. The DNA of the CDR3 is TGCAGCGTTGAAGATGTGGACAGGGGAGGCAACACTGAAGCTTTCTTT. It translates to CSVEDVDRGGNTEAFF.